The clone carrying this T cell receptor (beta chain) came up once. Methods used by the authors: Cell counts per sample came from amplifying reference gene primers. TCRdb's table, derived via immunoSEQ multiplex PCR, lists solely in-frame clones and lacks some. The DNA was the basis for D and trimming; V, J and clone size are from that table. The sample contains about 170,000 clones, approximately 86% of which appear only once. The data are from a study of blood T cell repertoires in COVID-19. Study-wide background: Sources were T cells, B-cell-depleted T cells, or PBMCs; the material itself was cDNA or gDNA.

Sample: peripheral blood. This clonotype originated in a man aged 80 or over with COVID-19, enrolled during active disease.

CDR3: CASSLREVSYEQYF. The CDR3 nucleotides are TGTGCCAGCAGCCTAAGAGAGGTTTCCTACGAGCAGTACTTC. This rearrangement joins TRBV14 to TRBJ2-7, with D hard to call. V lost 4 bases, J lost 1 base, and 11 bases lay in between. The CDR3 contains 14 residues. Germline V CDR1 and CDR2: SGHDN, FVKESK. The whole variable domain, filled in from reference TRBV14 and TRBJ2-7, reads EAGVTQFPSHSVIEKGQTVTLRCDPISGHDNLYWYRRVMGKEIKFLLHFVKESKQDESGMPNNRFLAERTGGTYSTLKVQPAELEDSGVYFCASSLREVSYEQYFGPGTRLTVT.